The clone carrying this TCR beta chain was counted between two and nine times. Antigen unknown. The data stem from a study of response to subunit inactivated influenza vaccine. Regarding the study as a whole: Authors suggested each seasonal flu vaccination may recruit only limited numbers of new T cells.

Losses at the gene ends were 3 bases for V and 10 bases for J; bases not matched to a gene: 8. The CDR3 runs to 15 residues. Via MiXCR, TCRdb re-called the RT-PCR reads, giving one row per CDR3 protein. The data hold hundreds of thousands of distinct CDR3 sequences, with over 9% observed a single time. The chain is built from TRBV12-3 or TRBV12-4 and TRBJ2-1; TRBD2 matches at 11 bases. The TCR was taken from a man between 50 and 59 years old who received an inactivated influenza vaccine. The sample was non-naive T cells sorted from PBMCs, taken around 15 days before vaccination. CDR3 residues: CASSFRLAGREEQFF. In DNA, the CDR3 is TGTGCCAGCAGTTTTCGACTAGCGGGGAGGGAGGAGCAGTTCTTC.